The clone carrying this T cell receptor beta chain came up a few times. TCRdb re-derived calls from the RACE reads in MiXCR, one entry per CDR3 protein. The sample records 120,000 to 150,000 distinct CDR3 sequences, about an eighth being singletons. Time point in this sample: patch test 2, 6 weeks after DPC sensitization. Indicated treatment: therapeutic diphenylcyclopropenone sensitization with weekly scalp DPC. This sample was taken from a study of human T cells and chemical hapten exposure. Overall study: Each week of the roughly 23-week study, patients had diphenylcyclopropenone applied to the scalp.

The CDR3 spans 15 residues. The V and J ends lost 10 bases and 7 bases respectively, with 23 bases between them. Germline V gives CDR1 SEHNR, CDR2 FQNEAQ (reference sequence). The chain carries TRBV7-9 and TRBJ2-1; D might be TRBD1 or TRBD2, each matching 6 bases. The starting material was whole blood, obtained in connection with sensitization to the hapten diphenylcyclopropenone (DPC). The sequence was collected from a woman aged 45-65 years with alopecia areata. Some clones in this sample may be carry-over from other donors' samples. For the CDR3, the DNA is TGTGCCATCCCGGGGGCCCTATCTATTGGAAATGAGCAGTTCTTC. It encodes CAIPGALSIGNEQFF.